The text below deals with one TCR beta chain. This entry belongs to a study of blood T cell repertoires in COVID-19. Turning to the study itself: Sites in the United States, Italy and Spain provided acute and convalescent COVID-19 samples. T cells, B-cell-depleted T cells, or PBMCs provided the cDNA or gDNA that served as material.

CDR1 and CDR2 from the germline V gene are MNHNS and SASEGT. V shed 1 base, J shed 1 base, and the junction held 6 bases outside the gene matches. CDR3 length equals 17 residues. Original processing notes: Estimates of nucleated cell counts were drawn from the amplification of reference gene primers. Profiling relied on immunoSEQ multiplex PCR, and the TCRdb table lists in-frame clones only, not all of them. V and J calls plus clone size are reproduced from that table; the DNA served to infer D and trimming. Of nearly 110,000 clones in the sample, over 60% were seen once. This sequence originates from a man in his 70s with acute or convalescent COVID-19. The sample comprised peripheral blood. The gene calls are TRBV6-1 and TRBJ2-5; 10 bases align to TRBD2. CDR3 in amino acids: CASSEGPAGGPQETQYF. Written as DNA, the CDR3 is TGTGCCAGCAGTGAAGGTCCAGCGGGGGGGCCCCAAGAGACCCAGTACTTC.